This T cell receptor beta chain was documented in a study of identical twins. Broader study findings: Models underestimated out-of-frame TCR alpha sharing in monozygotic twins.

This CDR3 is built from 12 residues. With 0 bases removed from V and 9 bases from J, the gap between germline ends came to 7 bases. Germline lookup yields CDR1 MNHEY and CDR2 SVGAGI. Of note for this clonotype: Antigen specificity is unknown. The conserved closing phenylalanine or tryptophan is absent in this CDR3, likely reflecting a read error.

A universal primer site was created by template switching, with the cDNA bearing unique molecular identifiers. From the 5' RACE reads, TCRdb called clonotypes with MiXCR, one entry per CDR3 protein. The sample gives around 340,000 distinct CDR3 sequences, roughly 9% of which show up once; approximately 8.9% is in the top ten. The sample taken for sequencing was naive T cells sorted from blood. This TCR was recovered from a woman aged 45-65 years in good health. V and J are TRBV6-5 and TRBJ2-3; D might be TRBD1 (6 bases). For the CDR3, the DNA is TGTGCCAGCAGTTACTCGACAGGAACGCAGTATTCT. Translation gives CASSYSTGTQYS.